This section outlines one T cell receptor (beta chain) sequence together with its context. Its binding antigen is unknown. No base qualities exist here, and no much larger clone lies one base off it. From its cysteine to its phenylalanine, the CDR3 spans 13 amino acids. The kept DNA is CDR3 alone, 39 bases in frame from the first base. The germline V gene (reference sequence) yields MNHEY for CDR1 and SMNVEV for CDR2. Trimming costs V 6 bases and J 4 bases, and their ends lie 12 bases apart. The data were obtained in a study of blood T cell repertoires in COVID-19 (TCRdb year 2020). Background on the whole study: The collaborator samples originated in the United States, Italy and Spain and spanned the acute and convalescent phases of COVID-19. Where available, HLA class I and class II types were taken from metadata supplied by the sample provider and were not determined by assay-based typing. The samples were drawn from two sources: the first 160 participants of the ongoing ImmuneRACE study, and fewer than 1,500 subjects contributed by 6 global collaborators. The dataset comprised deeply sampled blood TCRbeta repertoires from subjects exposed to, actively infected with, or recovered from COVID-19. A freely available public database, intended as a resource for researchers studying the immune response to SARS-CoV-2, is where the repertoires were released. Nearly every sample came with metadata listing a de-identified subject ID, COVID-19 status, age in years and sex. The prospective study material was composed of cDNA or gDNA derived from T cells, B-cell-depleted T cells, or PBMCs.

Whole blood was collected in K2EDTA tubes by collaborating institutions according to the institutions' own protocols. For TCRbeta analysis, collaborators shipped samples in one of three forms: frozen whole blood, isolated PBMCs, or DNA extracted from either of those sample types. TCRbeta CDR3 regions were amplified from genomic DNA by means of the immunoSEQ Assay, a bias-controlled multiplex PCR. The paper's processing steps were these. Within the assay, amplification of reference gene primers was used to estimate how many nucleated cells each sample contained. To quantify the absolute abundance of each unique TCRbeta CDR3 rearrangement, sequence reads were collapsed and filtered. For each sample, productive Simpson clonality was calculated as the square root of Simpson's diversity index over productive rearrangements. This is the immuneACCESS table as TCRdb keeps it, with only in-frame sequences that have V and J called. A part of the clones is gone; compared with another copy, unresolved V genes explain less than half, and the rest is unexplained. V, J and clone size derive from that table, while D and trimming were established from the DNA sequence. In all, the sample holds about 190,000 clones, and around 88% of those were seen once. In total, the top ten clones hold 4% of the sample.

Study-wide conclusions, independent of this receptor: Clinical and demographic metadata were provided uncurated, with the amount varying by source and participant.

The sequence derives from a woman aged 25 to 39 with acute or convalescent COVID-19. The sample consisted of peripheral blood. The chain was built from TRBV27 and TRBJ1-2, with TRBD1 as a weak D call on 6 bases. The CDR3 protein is CASSIDRFYGYTF. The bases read TGTGCCAGCAGCATCGACAGGTTCTATGGCTACACCTTC.